The 19 T cell receptor beta chains presented below share a single source sample, sequenced in a study of T cell clonality in common variable immunodeficiency. Points from the study as a whole: Fewer deletions and N-nucleotide insertions were reportedly seen in common variable immunodeficiency TCR beta sequences.

The method was immunoSEQ multiplex PCR; TCRdb's version includes in-frame clones alone and lacks a portion of them. This sample lists about 15,000 clones; its ten largest clones have 4.9%. No antigens are known for them. The material sequenced was peripheral blood mononuclear cells. These receptors were obtained from a human donor with common variable immunodeficiency.

Remarks on this clone: The read halts 3 residues ahead of the CDR3 end, with the missing end drawn from the germline J gene. The genes are TRBV7-3 and TRBJ2-1, with D possibly matching TRBD2 (6 bases). This CDR3 has 14 residues. V lost 4 bases, J lost 4 bases, and 11 bases lay in between. The germline V gene encodes CDR1 SGHTA and CDR2 FQGTGA. This chain's CDR3 is CASSSPGLYNEQFF. Partial CDR3 DNA: TGTGCCAGCAGCTCTCCGGGACTTTACAATGAG.

With respect to this clone: The CDR3 end is not reached by the read, which stops 3 residues before it; the germline J gene fills it in. The gene calls are TRBV9 and TRBJ2-1; 7 bases line up with TRBD2. This CDR3 spans 15 amino acids. Germline CDR1 and CDR2: SGDLS and YYNGEE. The ends lost 3 bases at V and 2 bases at J; junction bases unmatched: 5. The DNA read from the CDR3 is TGTGCCAGCAGCGCCACGGGGGGAACCTACAATGAG. This sequence encodes CASSATGGTYNE. The full-length CDR3 reads as CASSATGGTYNEQFF. Supplemented by reference TRBV9 and TRBJ2-1, the full variable domain reads DSGVTQTPKHLITATGQRVTLRCSPRSGDLSVYWYQQSLDQGLQFLIQYYNGEERAKGNILERFSAQQFPDLHSELNLSSLELGDSALYFCASSATGGTYNEQFFGPGTRLTVL.

Points on this clone: The read ends 3 residues before the CDR3 terminus; that terminus is restored from the germline J gene. The rearrangement links TRBV20-1 to TRBJ2-5; perhaps TRBD2 as D (6 bases). Germline CDR1 is DFQATT and CDR2 is SNEGSKA (reference sequence). The CDR3 runs to 15 residues. The V gene lost 3 bases and the J gene lost 2 bases, with 16 bases spanning the gap. CDR3 bases read: TGCAGTGCTAGCCCTGTGCGGGGCAGACAAGAGACC. This encodes CSASPVRGRQET. The whole CDR3 sequence is CSASPVRGRQETQYF.

Note on this clone: The read stops 3 residues short of the end of the CDR3; the missing end is completed from the germline J gene. The chain combines TRBV18 with TRBJ2-2, with TRBD2 matching 12 bases. V trimming: 3 bases; J trimming: 4 bases; junction bases outside the gene matches: 3. Germline lookup yields CDR1 KGHSH and CDR2 LQKENI. The length of the CDR3 is 16 residues. Here the CDR3 reads CASSPGLAGLTGELFF. CDR3 DNA (partial): TGTGCCAGCTCACCCGGACTAGCGGGGCTCACCGGGGAG.

CDR3 bases read: TGCAGCGTTGACTCCGGGACACACCGTACCTATGGC. Residues: CSVDSGTHRTYG. The complete CDR3 sequence is CSVDSGTHRTYGYTF. This chain links TRBV29-1 with TRBJ1-2, with D possibly TRBD1 on 6 matching bases. The sequence runs out 3 residues before the end of the CDR3; the remainder is reconstructed from the germline J gene. This CDR3 is 15 amino acids long. V was cut by 3 bases and J by 4 bases, with 18 bases left in between. Germline V gives CDR1 SQVTM, CDR2 ANQGSEA.

Comments on this clone: The DNA ends 3 residues before the CDR3 does, and the rest of the CDR3 is filled in from the germline J gene. The rearrangement links TRBV28 to TRBJ2-3; the D is unclear. Germline CDR1 reads MDHEN; CDR2 reads SYDVKM. The CDR3 sequence is 12 residues long. V was pared by 2 bases and J by 6 bases, with 6 bases between. CDR3 DNA, as far as it was read: TGTGCCAGCAGTTTACCCCTGGATACG. Encoded protein: CASSLPLDT. The CDR3 reads in full as CASSLPLDTQYF.

With respect to this clone: The read halts 3 residues ahead of the CDR3 end, with the missing end drawn from the germline J gene. The rearrangement joins TRBV6-2 or TRBV6-3 to TRBJ2-3; 8 bases map to TRBD2. Germline V lookup: CDR1 MNHEY, CDR2 SVGEGT. There are 16 residues in the CDR3. The V gene end was trimmed by 4 bases and the J gene end by 4 bases; junction bases not matched to a gene: 10. CDR3 bases read: TGTGCCAGCAGTTCCTTAGGAGCGGGAGCGCCAGATACG. Amino acid sequence: CASSSLGAGAPDT. The full CDR3 protein reads CASSSLGAGAPDTQYF.

With respect to this clone: Read coverage stops 3 residues before the CDR3 terminus; the germline J gene supplies the remainder. This sequence joins TRBV18 and TRBJ1-1, with D tentatively TRBD1 (6 bases). The V gene's germline CDR1 is KGHSH and CDR2 LQKENI. V was trimmed by 2 bases and J by 5 bases, leaving 12 bases between them. The CDR3 extends over 14 amino acids. CDR3 loop: CASSPKARGTEAFF. Partial CDR3 DNA: TGTGCCAGCTCACCAAAAGCTAGGGGGACTGAA.

The CDR3 bases that were read are TGTGCCAGTAGTATATGGGGACAGGGGGCTCAAGATACG. Its translation is CASSIWGQGAQDT. The CDR3 in its entirety is CASSIWGQGAQDTQYF. The chain couples TRBV19 to TRBJ2-3; 12 nucleotides line up with TRBD1. The sequence runs out 3 residues before the end of the CDR3; the remainder is reconstructed from the germline J gene. J was trimmed by 5 bases and V by 2 bases; bases with no gene match: 5. The CDR3 loop spans 16 amino acids. Germline CDR1 reads LNHDA; CDR2 reads SQIVND (reference sequence).

This clone is called medium-sized (0.01 to 0.1%) based on its frequency. The CDR3 is cut off 3 residues early in the read; its end comes from the germline J gene. The rearrangement links TRBV20-1 to TRBJ1-1; D is undetermined. V was trimmed by 3 bases and J by 1 base, leaving 9 bases between them. The CDR3 extends over 13 amino acids. From germline, CDR1 is DFQATT and CDR2 SNEGSKA (reference sequence). The CDR3 here is CSASKGSNTEAFF. The sequenced CDR3 bases are TGCAGTGCTAGCAAGGGCTCGAACACTGAA.

Turning to this clone: Coverage ceases 3 residues before the CDR3 finishes, and the germline J gene fills in the end. This chain uses TRBV11-2 with TRBJ2-2; D is ambiguous. Trimming stripped 5 bases from V and 6 bases from J, with 7 bases between. There are 12 residues in the CDR3. Germline CDR1 and CDR2: SGHAT and FQNNGV. The CDR3 bases that were read are TGTGCCAGCAGCGGCCCTCCCGGGGAG. Translation gives CASSGPPGE. The whole CDR3 protein reads CASSGPPGELFF.

In the case of this clone: The read ends 3 residues shy of where the CDR3 ends; the end is completed using the germline J gene. This rearrangement joins TRBV5-1 to TRBJ2-7; D possibly corresponds to TRBD2 (7 bases). CDR3 length equals 17 residues. Germline V CDR1 and CDR2: SGHRS, YFSETQ. V was clipped by 4 bases and J by 0 bases, with 20 bases between them. The sequenced CDR3 bases are TGCGCCAGCAGCCTGCGACTACGGCGGGGGCTCTCCTACGAG. Translation: CASSLRLRRGLSYE. The full CDR3 protein reads CASSLRLRRGLSYEQYF.

Of note for this clone: The read halts 3 residues ahead of the CDR3 end, with the missing end drawn from the germline J gene. The chain recombines TRBV5-1 with TRBJ2-5, with 8 bases aligning to TRBD1. Trimming cost V 2 bases and J 5 bases; bases outside gene matches: 8. The CDR3 is 15 residues long. Germline lookup yields CDR1 SGHRS and CDR2 YFSETQ. The DNA read from the CDR3 is TGCGCCAGCAGCTTTGGGGCAGGGGGCGAGGAGACC. This sequence encodes CASSFGAGGEET. The entire CDR3 reads CASSFGAGGEETQYF.

This clone shows up as medium-sized by frequency. Sequencing ends 3 residues short of the CDR3 end; the germline J gene provides the rest. The gene calls are TRBV7-2 and TRBJ2-2; D possibly corresponds to TRBD2 (5 bases). Germline CDR1 and CDR2: SGHTA and FQGNSA. This CDR3 comprises 13 residues. Deletions cut 2 bases from V and 6 bases from J, with 7 bases between. The DNA read from the CDR3 is TGTGCCAGCAGCTTAAACGGGGCCGGGGAG. It is translated as CASSLNGAGE. The full CDR3 protein reads CASSLNGAGELFF.

On this clone itself: The CDR3 goes on 3 residues after the read ends, and that part is filled in from the germline J gene. The rearrangement links TRBV5-5 to TRBJ2-5, with TRBD1 matching over 10 bases. Unmatched junction bases numbered 8, after V lost 4 bases and J lost 5 bases. Looked up from germline, CDR1 is SGHKS and CDR2 is YYEKEE (reference sequence). The CDR3 totals 15 residues. The CDR3 is CASSPRQGARETQYF. CDR3 DNA (partial): TGTGCCAGCAGCCCTCGACAGGGGGCGAGGGAGACC.

Incomplete CDR3 DNA: TGCGCCAGCAGCCGCAGGGGGACAGGGGATACCACAGATACG. Protein sequence: CASSRRGTGDTTDT. The CDR3 as a whole reads CASSRRGTGDTTDTQYF. The rearrangement uses TRBV5-1 and TRBJ2-3; 10 nucleotides match TRBD1. The read comes to an end 3 residues before the CDR3 does, leaving the germline J gene to fill in the end. Germline V gene sequence: CDR1 SGHRS, CDR2 YFSETQ. Trimming cost V 4 bases and J 2 bases; bases outside gene matches: 10. The CDR3 extends over 17 amino acids. The complete variable domain, with remaining parts taken from reference TRBV5-1 and TRBJ2-3, reads KAGVTQTPRYLIKTRGQQVTLSCSPISGHRSVSWYQQTPGQGLQFLFEYFSETQRNKGNFPGRFSGRQFSNSRSEMNVSTLELGDSALYLCASSRRGTGDTTDTQYFGPGTRLTVL.

For this clone: Sequencing ends 3 residues short of the CDR3 end; the germline J gene provides the rest. The chain recombines TRBV30 with TRBJ2-1, with TRBD2 as a possible D gene (5 bases). Germline V gene data show CDR1 as GTSNPN and CDR2 as SVGIG (reference sequence). The germline V and J ends were trimmed by 5 bases and 3 bases, with 8 bases remaining between them. The CDR3 runs to 12 residues. The CDR3 protein is CAWGRVYNEQFF. CDR3 bases read: TGTGCCTGGGGGCGGGTCTACAATGAG.

This clone is labeled medium-sized based on frequency. The sequenced fragment ends 3 residues before the CDR3 boundary, so the rest is inferred from the germline J gene. V gene TRBV20-1 combines with J gene TRBJ1-6, with D possibly matching TRBD1 (6 bases). The CDR3 sequence is 16 residues long. In germline, CDR1 is DFQATT, CDR2 SNEGSKA (reference sequence). The germline V and J ends were trimmed by 0 bases and 7 bases, with 16 bases remaining between them. The sequenced CDR3 bases are TGCAGTGCTAGAGATGTCCGGGACACAAGCAATTCACCC. Translated: CSARDVRDTSNSP. The full CDR3 protein reads CSARDVRDTSNSPLHF.

Concerning this clone itself: The CDR3 goes on 3 residues after the read ends, and that part is filled in from the germline J gene. The gene calls are TRBV20-1 and TRBJ2-3; D may be TRBD2 (6 bases). Between the trimmed V and J ends, which lost 1 base and 0 bases, there was a span of 8 bases. Germline-derived CDR1 and CDR2 are DFQATT and SNEGSKA (reference sequence). CDR3 size: 14 residues. CDR3 bases read: TGCAGTGCTAGAGCACTAGCTAGCACAGATACG. This translates into CSARALASTDT. The CDR3 as a whole reads CSARALASTDTQYF.